The clone carrying this TCR beta chain was seen more than once but under ten times. What it binds is not known. Trimming at V came to 2 bases and at J to 1 base, leaving 6 bases not matched to a gene. The germline CDR1 and CDR2 sequences are MNHNS and SASEGT. The CDR3 length is 16 residues. Method: immunoSEQ multiplex PCR; TCRdb's copy keeps in-frame clones and lacks some. This sample has about 110,000 clones, with over 75% found just once. This record comes from a study of T cell responses to AZD1222 COVID-19 vaccine. General study results and limits: Spike-specific TCR breadth rose after two AZD1222 doses, and depth rose as well.

The material sequenced was peripheral blood, taken on day 0 of MenACWY control vaccination. The chain joins TRBV6-1 to TRBJ1-1; 8 bases align to TRBD1. The origin of this receptor is an adult in good health. The CDR3 loop is CASSERFDRGNTEAFF. CDR3 in DNA: TGTGCCAGCAGTGAACGATTCGACAGGGGGAACACTGAAGCTTTCTTT.